Listed below are T cell receptor beta chains from one sample, sequenced in a study of identical twins. TCRdb reprocessed the 5' RACE reads via MiXCR and lists one record per CDR3 protein. The sample holds under 350,000 distinct CDR3 sequences, 7.5% to 9.5% seen once. Separately, the same data were catalogued under a study of yellow fever vaccine responses in identical twins.

Sequencing input: CD8+ T cells sorted from blood. The receptors originated from a woman under 30 in good health. Each CDR3 is given with its conserved first and last residue. D genes are given only for firm matches. Only part of the rows carry a size: once, few, many, or a class if the clone is expanded.

TRBJ2-7,-,TRBV29-1,many,TGCAGCGTCAAGACGGTCTCCTACGAGCAGTACTTC,CSVKTVSYEQYF
TRBJ2-7,TRBD1,TRBV7-8,-,TGTGCCAGCAGCGGACGGGACAGATTCTACGAGCAGTACTTC,CASSGRDRFYEQYF
TRBJ1-3,-,TRBV28,many,TGTGCCAGCAGTTTGAGTGGATGGAGTAATGGAAACACCATATATTTT,CASSLSGWSNGNTIYF
TRBJ1-4,-,TRBV19,-,TGTGCCAGTAGTAAGACGCCGACCACTTTTGAAAAACTGTTTTTT,CASSKTPTTFEKLFF
TRBJ2-1,TRBD2,TRBV20-1,few,TGCAGTGCTAGAGTGGGGCGGGGGGCTAATGAGCAGTTCTTC,CSARVGRGANEQFF
TRBJ2-3,-,TRBV5-3,-,TGTGCCATGAGCCCCGGGGGCGAAGCAGATACGCAGTATTTT,CAMSPGGEADTQYF
TRBJ2-7,-,TRBV12-3/TRBV12-4,-,TGTGCCAGCAGTCCACGGGCGGGCTCCTACGAGCAGTACTTC,CASSPRAGSYEQYF
TRBJ2-3,TRBD2,TRBV12-3/TRBV12-4,-,TGTGCCAGCAGTACTAGCGGGAGGAGTGGAGATACGCAGTATTTT,CASSTSGRSGDTQYF
TRBJ2-7,TRBD2,TRBV6-1,many,TGTGCCAGCAGTGAAGATAGTAGCGGGGGCTACGAGCAGTACTTC,CASSEDSSGGYEQYF
TRBJ2-1,TRBD2,TRBV5-1,-,TGCGCCAGCAGCTTGGGCCCTAGCGGGGGAGGTGAGCAGTTCTTC,CASSLGPSGGGEQFF
TRBJ1-3,-,TRBV4-1,many,TGCGCCAGCAGCCAAGTAATCTCTGGAAACACCATATATTTT,CASSQVISGNTIYF
TRBJ2-1,-,TRBV20-1,many,TGCAGTGCTCCCTACGGGACATACAATGAGCAGTTCTTC,CSAPYGTYNEQFF
TRBJ2-5,-,TRBV5-6,-,TGTGCCAGCAGCAGATCGGGAGAGACCCAGTACTTC,CASSRSGETQYF
TRBJ2-7,TRBD2,TRBV7-9,many,TGTGCCAGCAGCTTAAGCGGGAGTTTCGACGAGCAGTACTTC,CASSLSGSFDEQYF